Presented here are 32 T cell receptor beta chains from one specimen sequenced in a study of cytomegalovirus exposure and HLA in healthy donors (dated by TCRdb to about 2017). Library preparation was by the immunoSEQ multiplex PCR assay. A mixture of 60 forward primers for TCR Vbeta segments and 13 reverse primers for TCR Jbeta segments was used in the multiplex PCR. Sourced from immuneACCESS, this table was stored by TCRdb with only in-frame sequences that have V and J called. A share of the clones is absent; for the studies checked, an unresolved V gene accounts for under half, and the remainder has no known explanation. This sample lists 140,000 to 150,000 clones; roughly 70% were detected once. The ten biggest clones cover around 7% of the sample. The sequenced sample consisted of PBMCs. Receptors were obtained from a man aged 30 to 39 in good health and CMV-seronegative.

The chain has TRBV19 and TRBJ2-1, with TRBD2 matching 13 bases. CDR3 length: 14 amino acids. The trim removed 4 bases at V and 9 bases at J, leaving 3 bases unmatched. Per the germline V gene, CDR1 is LNHDA and CDR2 is SQIVND (reference sequence). CDR3 in DNA: TGTGCCAGTAGTACGGGACTAGCGGGACTTGAGCAGTTCTTC. Translating gives CASSTGLAGLEQFF.

The rearrangement uses TRBV30 and TRBJ1-4, with D maybe TRBD1 (5 bases). The germline CDR1 and CDR2 sequences are GTSNPN and SVGIG (reference sequence). The CDR3 sequence is 14 residues long. V was clipped by 5 bases and J by 2 bases, with 12 bases between them. CDR3 region: CAWQEGTTNEKLFF. The CDR3 DNA reads as TGTGCCTGGCAGGAGGGGACTACTAATGAAAAACTGTTTTTT.

The chain has TRBV19 and TRBJ2-5; TRBD2 might be the D (5 bases). The V end was cut by 5 bases, the J end by 3 bases, with 10 bases between. Germline V gene lookup returns CDR1 LNHDA and CDR2 SQIVND (reference sequence). This CDR3 spans 13 amino acids. Here the CDR3 reads CASSVRVEETQYF. The CDR3 DNA reads as TGTGCCAGTAGTGTGAGGGTTGAAGAGACCCAGTACTTC.

The V call is TRBV5-4, the J call TRBJ2-1; weak D call: TRBD2 (7 bases). V gave up 7 bases and J gave up 10 bases, with 15 bases separating them. The germline gives CDR1 SGHNT, CDR2 YYREEE (reference sequence). CDR3 length: 12 amino acids. CDR3 residues: CASRGARREQFF. Here the CDR3 DNA reads TGTGCCAGCCGGGGGGCTCGGAGGGAGCAGTTCTTC.

The chain employs TRBV28 and TRBJ1-3; unclear D gene. The CDR3 is made up of 15 amino acids. The V end was cut by 10 bases, the J end by 0 bases, with 16 bases between. Germline V gene lookup returns CDR1 MDHEN and CDR2 SYDVKM. The CDR3 sequence is CATAVGRSSGNTIYF. CDR3 sequence (DNA): TGTGCCACCGCTGTAGGGAGAAGCTCTGGAAACACCATATATTTT.

This clone was picked up a small number of times. The J gene is TRBJ2-2, the V gene TRBV27; 12 nucleotides align to TRBD2. The V gene's germline CDR1 is MNHEY and CDR2 SMNVEV (reference sequence). With 1 base clipped from V and 1 base from J, the junction kept 4 bases outside the gene matches. This CDR3 has 18 residues. The CDR3 DNA follows: TGTGCCAGCAGTTTATGGCTAGCGGGGGGGGTGAACACCGGGGAGCTGTTTTTT. It encodes CASSLWLAGGVNTGELFF.

This chain links TRBV10-2 with TRBJ1-1, with D unclear. V was trimmed by 11 bases and J by 4 bases, leaving 23 bases between them. From germline, CDR1 is WSHSY and CDR2 SAAADI. This CDR3 spans 15 amino acids. The CDR3 DNA follows: TGCGCCTCAATAAACAGCTTCGGGAGGGCCACTGAAGCTTTCTTT. Translation gives CASINSFGRATEAFF.

The J gene is TRBJ2-3, the V gene TRBV6-1; D remains unclear. This CDR3 comprises 14 residues. Germline V gives CDR1 MNHNS, CDR2 SASEGT. Trimming shortened V by 8 bases and J by 3 bases, and 15 bases separated the two germline ends. This CDR3 reads CASHLQAVTDTQYF. The CDR3 DNA is TGTGCCAGCCACCTCCAGGCTGTGACAGATACGCAGTATTTT.

The chain combines TRBV4-1 with TRBJ2-5; weak D call: TRBD2 (6 bases). Germline CDR1 reads MGHRA; CDR2 reads YSYEKL. CDR3 size: 15 residues. Trimming took off 7 bases at V and 4 bases at J, with 19 bases between the two ends. This CDR3 is CASKRLTGVPETQYF. Written as DNA, the CDR3 is TGCGCCAGCAAGAGACTAACGGGAGTACCAGAGACCCAGTACTTC.

V gene TRBV6-5 combines with J gene TRBJ2-2; a weak D match, TRBD2 (5 bases). Germline CDR1 reads MNHEY; CDR2 reads SVGAGI. This CDR3 spans 15 amino acids. Trimming removed 2 bases at V and 4 bases at J, with 11 bases between. CDR3 residues: CASSYRGLSTGELFF. The CDR3 DNA reads TGTGCCAGCAGTTACCGGGGTTTAAGCACCGGGGAGCTGTTTTTT.

The chain carries TRBV29-1 and TRBJ2-2; the match to TRBD2 covers 12 bases. V trimming: 3 bases; J trimming: 8 bases; junction bases outside the gene matches: 13. CDR1 is SQVTM, CDR2 ANQGSEA, per germline. The CDR3 spans 17 residues. In DNA form, the CDR3 reads TGCAGCGTTGAGGGTGCGACTAGCGGGAGTAGAGCTGGGGAGCTGTTTTTT. As protein: CSVEGATSGSRAGELFF.

This clone showed up just a few times. V and J are TRBV28 and TRBJ2-2, with D maybe TRBD1 (5 bases). CDR3 size: 14 residues. Germline V gene lookup returns CDR1 MDHEN and CDR2 SYDVKM. The ends were cut back, 6 bases at V and 4 bases at J, with 12 bases in the middle. This CDR3 reads CASRSGPGTGELFF. CDR3 nucleotide sequence: TGTGCCAGCAGGTCAGGGCCGGGCACCGGGGAGCTGTTTTTT. Filled out from reference TRBV28 and TRBJ2-2, the complete variable domain reads DVKVTQSSRYLVKRTGEKVFLECVQDMDHENMFWYRQDPGLGLRLIYFSYDVKMKEKGDIPEGYSVSREKKERFSLILESASTNQTSMYLCASRSGPGTGELFFGEGSRLTVL.

This clone has more than one count but fewer than ten. The chain has TRBV2 and TRBJ1-2; D perhaps matches TRBD1 (5 bases). Looked up from germline, CDR1 is SNHLY and CDR2 is FYNNEI. V lost 5 bases, J lost 2 bases, and 6 bases lay in between. The CDR3 has 12 amino acids. CDR3 protein: CASSPGNYGYTF. DNA of the CDR3: TGTGCCAGCAGTCCAGGGAACTATGGCTACACCTTC. Full variable domain (rest looked up from reference TRBV2 and TRBJ1-2): EPEVTQTPSHQVTQMGQEVILRCVPISNHLYFYWYRQILGQKVEFLVSFYNNEISEKSEIFDDQFSVERPDGSNFTLKIRSTKLEDSAMYFCASSPGNYGYTFGSGTRLTVV.

The gene calls are TRBV6-6 and TRBJ1-3, with D possibly being TRBD1 (6 bases). CDR1 and CDR2 (germline): MNHNY, SVGAGI (reference sequence). V gave up 6 bases and J gave up 3 bases, with 18 bases separating them. The CDR3 loop spans 16 amino acids. The CDR3 loop is CASSETGGLDGNTIYF. The CDR3 DNA reads as TGTGCCAGCAGCGAGACAGGAGGATTAGATGGAAACACCATATATTTT.

V is TRBV28 and J is TRBJ1-5, with a weak D call TRBD1 (5 bases). The CDR3 spans 18 residues. Deletions cut 6 bases from V and 0 bases from J, with 21 bases between. CDR1 and CDR2 from the germline V gene are MDHEN and SYDVKM. CDR3 nucleotides: TGTGCCAGCAGGCCGCGGCTCGGGACTGATAATAGCAATCAGCCCCAGCATTTT. It specifies CASRPRLGTDNSNQPQHF. The full variable domain, completed using reference TRBV28 and TRBJ1-5, is DVKVTQSSRYLVKRTGEKVFLECVQDMDHENMFWYRQDPGLGLRLIYFSYDVKMKEKGDIPEGYSVSREKKERFSLILESASTNQTSMYLCASRPRLGTDNSNQPQHFGDGTRLSIL.

In this sample, this clone turned up a few times. The rearrangement uses TRBV6-1 and TRBJ2-5, with D maybe TRBD2 (5 bases). CDR1 is MNHNS and CDR2 is SASEGT in the germline V gene. The CDR3 spans 16 residues. The germline V and J ends were trimmed by 2 bases and 4 bases, with 17 bases remaining between them. CDR3 protein: CASSENILEYGETQYF. In DNA form, the CDR3 reads TGTGCCAGCAGTGAAAACATACTAGAGTACGGAGAGACCCAGTACTTC.

The chain carries TRBV7-2 and TRBJ2-3; D may be TRBD2 (6 bases). CDR1 is SGHTA, CDR2 FQGNSA, per germline. V gave up 5 bases and J gave up 2 bases, with 14 bases separating them. The CDR3 runs 15 residues. The CDR3 here is CASSRTGLNTDTQYF. DNA for the CDR3: TGTGCCAGCAGCCGAACGGGACTGAACACAGATACGCAGTATTTT.

This clone was recorded once. The gene calls are TRBV30 and TRBJ2-1, with D uncertain. This CDR3 has 15 residues. The germline V and J ends were trimmed by 2 bases and 5 bases, with 16 bases remaining between them. Germline CDR1 GTSNPN, CDR2 SVGIG (reference sequence). In DNA form, the CDR3 reads TGTGCCTGGAGTCTAATCCCCCCGCCTGACAATGAGCAGTTCTTC. Its translation is CAWSLIPPPDNEQFF. Together with reference TRBV30 and TRBJ2-1, the CDR3 gives the full variable domain: SQTIHQWPATLVQPVGSPLSLECTVEGTSNPNLYWYRQAAGRGLQLLFYSVGIGQISSEVPQNLSASRPQDRQFILSSKKLLLSDSGFYLCAWSLIPPPDNEQFFGPGTRLTVL.

The chain carries TRBV27 and TRBJ2-1, with D possibly matching TRBD1 (6 bases). Trimming took 5 bases from V and 5 from J, leaving 13 bases between them. The CDR3 is made up of 14 amino acids. Per germline, CDR1 MNHEY and CDR2 SMNVEV (reference sequence). CDR3 amino acids: CASSRGRSNNEQFF. CDR3 coding DNA: TGTGCCAGCAGTAGGGGGAGATCTAACAATGAGCAGTTCTTC.

For this clone: The sample contains more than one DNA sequence encoding this CDR3. The chain carries TRBV7-9 and TRBJ1-1, with D possibly being TRBD1 (6 bases). The CDR3 totals 14 residues. V lost 1 base to trimming and J lost 2 bases, with 8 bases between them. CDR1 SEHNR and CDR2 FQNEAQ come from the germline V gene (reference sequence). CDR3 sequence: CASSLGQVNTEAFF. CDR3 DNA sequence: TGTGCCAGCAGCTTAGGACAGGTTAACACTGAAGCTTTCTTT.

This sequence joins TRBV11-3 and TRBJ2-3; D is ambiguous. V was pared by 1 base and J by 4 bases, with 6 bases between. Germline V gives CDR1 SGHNT, CDR2 YENEEA. CDR3 length: 13 residues. The CDR3 spells CASSLVPADTQYF. The CDR3 nucleotides are TGTGCCAGCAGCTTAGTCCCAGCAGATACGCAGTATTTT.

In its sample, this clone was seen a few times. This rearrangement joins TRBV15 to TRBJ1-6; D is perhaps TRBD1 (6 bases). This CDR3 comprises 13 residues. Trimming removed 8 bases from V and 8 bases from J, with 13 bases in between. Looked up from germline, CDR1 is LNHNV and CDR2 is YYDKDF (reference sequence). CDR3 bases: TGTGCCACCCAGGGGACTACGGATTCACCCCTCCACTTT. This sequence encodes CATQGTTDSPLHF. Together with reference TRBV15 and TRBJ1-6, the CDR3 gives the full variable domain: DAMVIQNPRYQVTQFGKPVTLSCSQTLNHNVMYWYQQKSSQAPKLLFHYYDKDFNNEADTPDNFQSRRPNTSFCFLDIRSPGLGDTAMYLCATQGTTDSPLHFGNGTRLTVT.

This clone was seen only a few times. This rearrangement joins TRBV27 to TRBJ1-2, with TRBD1 matching 8 bases. Unmatched junction bases numbered 7, after V lost 2 bases and J lost 8 bases. CDR1 is MNHEY, CDR2 SMNVEV, per germline (reference sequence). The CDR3 is 14 amino acids. The CDR3 DNA is TGTGCCAGCAGTTTAGGACAGGGAGTGACCGGCTACACCTTC. Translated: CASSLGQGVTGYTF.

The rearrangement uses TRBV19 and TRBJ2-7; 7 bases are shared with TRBD1. Germline V gene sequence: CDR1 LNHDA, CDR2 SQIVND (reference sequence). J gave up 0 bases and V 5 bases, and 7 bases lay outside the gene matches. This CDR3 contains 15 residues. CDR3 residues: CASSLNRGSSYEQYF. The DNA of the CDR3 is TGTGCCAGTAGTCTCAACAGGGGTAGCTCCTACGAGCAGTACTTC.

This chain links TRBV10-1 with TRBJ2-2, with 8 bases aligning to TRBD2. Germline CDR1 and CDR2: WNHNN and SYGVQD (reference sequence). V trimming: 2 bases; J trimming: 3 bases; junction bases outside the gene matches: 5. CDR3 length: 16 amino acids. The CDR3 spells CASSEVAGWDTGELFF. CDR3 bases: TGCGCCAGCAGTGAGGTAGCGGGATGGGACACCGGGGAGCTGTTTTTT.

The V call is TRBV7-9, the J call TRBJ1-2; 9 nucleotides line up with TRBD1. The V and J ends lost 5 bases and 5 bases, in that order; junction bases with no gene match: 9. The V gene's germline CDR1 is SEHNR and CDR2 FQNEAQ (reference sequence). There are 15 residues in the CDR3. DNA of the CDR3: TGTGCCAGCAGCCCCGGGACAGGGAGGGGGTATGGCTACACCTTC. It yields the protein CASSPGTGRGYGYTF.

This clone occurred a few times. The genes are TRBV5-1 and TRBJ1-1; D might be TRBD1 (5 bases). The CDR3 runs to 14 residues. Germline V gives CDR1 SGHRS, CDR2 YFSETQ. Trimming shortened V by 0 bases and J by 4 bases, and 10 bases separated the two germline ends. Here the CDR3 DNA reads TGCGCCAGCAGCTTGGAAGGGGCGAGCACTGAAGCTTTCTTT. As protein: CASSLEGASTEAFF.

The rearrangement joins TRBV5-4 to TRBJ2-3, with a tentative D call TRBD2 (5 bases). This CDR3 is built from 15 residues. V was clipped by 1 base and J by 1 base, with 10 bases between them. CDR1 and CDR2 (germline): SGHNT, YYREEE (reference sequence). CDR3 loop: CASSLITRGTDTQYF. CDR3 nucleotides: TGTGCCAGCAGCTTGATCACTAGGGGCACAGATACGCAGTATTTT.

The rearrangement links TRBV4-2 to TRBJ2-1, with 10 positions matching TRBD2. V gave up 0 bases and J gave up 7 bases; unmatched junction bases: 9. Germline assignment: CDR1 LGHNA and CDR2 YNFKEQ. The CDR3 has 17 residues. The chain's CDR3 is CASSQDSASGSMNEQFF. CDR3 DNA: TGTGCCAGCAGCCAAGATTCGGCTAGCGGGAGTATGAATGAGCAGTTCTTC.

Only one count was recorded for this clone. The chain couples TRBV19 to TRBJ1-5, with 7 bases identical to TRBD1. Germline CDR1 is LNHDA and CDR2 is SQIVND (reference sequence). This CDR3 comprises 22 residues. J lost 0 bases, V lost 7 bases, and 27 bases had no gene match. This CDR3 reads CASTLRGPGQLFIVDSNQPQHF. The DNA of the CDR3 is TGTGCCAGTACTCTCCGCGGCCCGGGACAGCTGTTTATAGTAGATAGCAATCAGCCCCAGCATTTT.

This clone was found a few times. The CDR3 DNA sequence: TGTGCCAGCAGCAGGGACAGGGGGTACGCCGGGGAGCTGTTTTTT. It is translated as CASSRDRGYAGELFF. The chain couples TRBV11-2 to TRBJ2-2, with TRBD1 matching 11 bases. J gave up 6 bases and V 5 bases, and 5 bases lay outside the gene matches. The length of the CDR3 is 15 residues. Germline values: CDR1 SGHAT, CDR2 FQNNGV.

The J gene is TRBJ1-2, the V gene TRBV6-4; 7 bases agree with TRBD1. Germline V CDR1 and CDR2: MRHNA, SNTAGT. The CDR3 contains 13 residues. V lost 2 bases, J lost 6 bases, and 3 bases stayed unmatched. CDR3: CASSDRGGDGYTF. CDR3 DNA: TGTGCCAGCAGTGACCGAGGGGGCGATGGCTACACCTTC.